One T cell receptor (beta chain) is described in this entry. Its antigen remains unidentified. The CDR3 is 14 residues long. Trimming cost V 2 bases and J 2 bases, with 8 bases left between them. The V gene's germline CDR1 is MNHEY and CDR2 SVGAGI. These data originate in a study of cytomegalovirus exposure and HLA in healthy donors. Study background: Sequencing of 150 million to 200 million T cells in an earlier analysis found 95 million to 120 million unique TCR beta sequences. Study-wide points: The authors reported that TCR beta sequences could predict HLA-A and HLA-B alleles. These predictions were accurate for most subjects in the first cohort. In presence/absence analyses, roughly uniform sequencing depth across donors was assumed. Within a later analysis, the majority of CMV-associated TCR beta chains appeared HLA-restricted.

60 Vbeta and 13 Jbeta primers were used in PCR. Measured with immunoSEQ multiplex PCR; TCRdb has only the in-frame clones, and not every one. The data contain approximately 180,000 clones, about four fifths of them singletons. Specimen: PBMCs. This chain joins TRBV6-5 and TRBJ2-3; the D gene is possibly TRBD2 (5 bases). This sequence originates from a man aged 18 to 29 in good health and CMV-seronegative. Here the CDR3 reads CASSYGRPTDTQYF. DNA for the CDR3: TGTGCCAGCAGTTACGGGAGACCCACAGATACGCAGTATTTT.